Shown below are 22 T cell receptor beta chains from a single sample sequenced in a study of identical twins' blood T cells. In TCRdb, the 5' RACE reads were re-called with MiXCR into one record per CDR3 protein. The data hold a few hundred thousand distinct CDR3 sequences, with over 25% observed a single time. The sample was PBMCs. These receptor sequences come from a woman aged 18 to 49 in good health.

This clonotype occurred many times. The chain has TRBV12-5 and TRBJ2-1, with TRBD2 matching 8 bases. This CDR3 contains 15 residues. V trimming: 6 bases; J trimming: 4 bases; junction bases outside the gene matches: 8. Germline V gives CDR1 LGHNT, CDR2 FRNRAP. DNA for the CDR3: TGTGCTAGTGGGGCTCCCGGGACTAGTTACAATGAGCAGTTCTTC. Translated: CASGAPGTSYNEQFF. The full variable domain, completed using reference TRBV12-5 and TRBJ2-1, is DARVTQTPRHKVTEMGQEVTMRCQPILGHNTVFWYRQTMMQGLELLAYFRNRAPLDDSGMPKDRFSAEMPDATLATLKIQPSEPRDSAVYFCASGAPGTSYNEQFFGPGTRLTVL.

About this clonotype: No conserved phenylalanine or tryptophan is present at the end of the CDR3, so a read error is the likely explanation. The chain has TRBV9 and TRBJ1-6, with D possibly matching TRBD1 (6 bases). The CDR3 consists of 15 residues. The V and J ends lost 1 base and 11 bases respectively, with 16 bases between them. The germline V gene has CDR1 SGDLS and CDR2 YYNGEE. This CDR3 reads CASSVTGQGLAPLHL. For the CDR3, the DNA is TGTGCCAGCAGCGTAACAGGGCAAGGCTTGGCACCCCTCCACCTT.

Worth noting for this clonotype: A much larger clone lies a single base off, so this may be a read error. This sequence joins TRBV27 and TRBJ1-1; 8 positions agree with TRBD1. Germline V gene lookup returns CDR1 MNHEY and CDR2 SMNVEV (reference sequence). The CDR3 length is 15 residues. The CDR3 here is CAGSSRQGLNTEAFF. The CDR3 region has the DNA TGTGCCGGCAGCTCCAGACAGGGGTTGAACACTGAAGCTTTCTTT.

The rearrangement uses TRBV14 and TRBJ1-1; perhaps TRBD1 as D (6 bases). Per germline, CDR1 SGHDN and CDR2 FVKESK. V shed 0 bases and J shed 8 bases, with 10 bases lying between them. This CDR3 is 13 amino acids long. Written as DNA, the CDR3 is TGTGCCAGCAGCCAAGATGGGGGCCGCGAAGCTTTCTTT. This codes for CASSQDGGREAFF.

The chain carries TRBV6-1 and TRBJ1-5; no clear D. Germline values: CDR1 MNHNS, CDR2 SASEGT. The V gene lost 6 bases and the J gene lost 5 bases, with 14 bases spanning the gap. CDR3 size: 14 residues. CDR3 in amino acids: CASRAVQRDQPQHF. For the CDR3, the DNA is TGTGCCAGCAGGGCAGTTCAGCGGGATCAGCCCCAGCATTTT.

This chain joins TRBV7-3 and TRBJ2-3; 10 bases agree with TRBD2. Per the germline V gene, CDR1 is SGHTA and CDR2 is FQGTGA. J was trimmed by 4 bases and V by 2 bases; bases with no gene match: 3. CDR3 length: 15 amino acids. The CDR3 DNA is TGTGCCAGCAGCTTATTAGCGGGGGGAGCAGATACGCAGTATTTT. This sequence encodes CASSLLAGGADTQYF.

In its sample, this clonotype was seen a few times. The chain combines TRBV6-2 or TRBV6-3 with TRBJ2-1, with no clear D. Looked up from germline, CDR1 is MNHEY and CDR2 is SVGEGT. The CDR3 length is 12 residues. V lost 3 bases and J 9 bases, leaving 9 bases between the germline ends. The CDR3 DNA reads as TGTGCCAGCAGTTATCAAAAGGGTGAGCAGTTCTTC. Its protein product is CASSYQKGEQFF.

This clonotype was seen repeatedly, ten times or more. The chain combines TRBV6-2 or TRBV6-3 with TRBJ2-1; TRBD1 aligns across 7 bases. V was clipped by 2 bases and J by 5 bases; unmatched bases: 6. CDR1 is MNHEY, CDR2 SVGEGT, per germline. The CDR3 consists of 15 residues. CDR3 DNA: TGTGCCAGCAGTTACGCAGGGACAGACCACAATGAGCAGTTCTTC. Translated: CASSYAGTDHNEQFF.

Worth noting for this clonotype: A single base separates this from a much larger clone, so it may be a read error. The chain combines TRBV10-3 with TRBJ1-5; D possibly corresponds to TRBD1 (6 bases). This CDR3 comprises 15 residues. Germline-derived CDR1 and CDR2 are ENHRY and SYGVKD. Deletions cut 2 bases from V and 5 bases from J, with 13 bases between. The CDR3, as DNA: TGTGCCATCAGTGAGGGCAGGGGCCATTATCAGCCCCAGCATTTT. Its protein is CAISEGRGHYQPQHF.

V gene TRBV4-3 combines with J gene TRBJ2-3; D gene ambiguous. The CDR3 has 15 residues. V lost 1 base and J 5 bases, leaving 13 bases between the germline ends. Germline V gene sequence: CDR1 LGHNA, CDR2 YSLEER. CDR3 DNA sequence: TGCGCCAGCAGCCAAGTCGATTCACTTCGAGATACGCAGTATTTT. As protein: CASSQVDSLRDTQYF.

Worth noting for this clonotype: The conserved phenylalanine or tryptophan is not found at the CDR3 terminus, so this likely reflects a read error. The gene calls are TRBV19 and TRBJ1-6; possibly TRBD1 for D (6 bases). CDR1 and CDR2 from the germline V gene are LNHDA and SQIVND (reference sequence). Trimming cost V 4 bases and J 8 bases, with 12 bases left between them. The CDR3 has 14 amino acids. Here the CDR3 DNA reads TGTGCCAGTAGTAAGGGCAGGGGTGATTCACCCCTCCACTGT. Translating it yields CASSKGRGDSPLHC.

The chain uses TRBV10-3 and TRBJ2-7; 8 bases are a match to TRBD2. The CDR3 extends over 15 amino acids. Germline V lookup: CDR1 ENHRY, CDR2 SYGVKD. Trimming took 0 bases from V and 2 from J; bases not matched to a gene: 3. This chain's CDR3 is CAISESTSAAYEQYF. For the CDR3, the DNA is TGTGCCATCAGTGAGTCGACTAGCGCAGCCTACGAGCAGTACTTC.

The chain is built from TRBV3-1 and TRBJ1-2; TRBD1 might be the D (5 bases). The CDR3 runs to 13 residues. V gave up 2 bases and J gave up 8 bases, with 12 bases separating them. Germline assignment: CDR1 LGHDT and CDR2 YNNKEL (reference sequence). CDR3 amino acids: CASSQQDNRGYTF. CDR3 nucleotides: TGTGCCAGCAGCCAACAGGACAACAGGGGCTACACCTTC.

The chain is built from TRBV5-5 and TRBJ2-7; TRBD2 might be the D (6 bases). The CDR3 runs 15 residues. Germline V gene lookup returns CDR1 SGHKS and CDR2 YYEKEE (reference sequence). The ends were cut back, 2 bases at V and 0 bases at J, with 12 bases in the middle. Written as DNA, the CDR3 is TGTGCCAGCAGCTTTGGGCTAGCGATCTCCTACGAGCAGTACTTC. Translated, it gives CASSFGLAISYEQYF.

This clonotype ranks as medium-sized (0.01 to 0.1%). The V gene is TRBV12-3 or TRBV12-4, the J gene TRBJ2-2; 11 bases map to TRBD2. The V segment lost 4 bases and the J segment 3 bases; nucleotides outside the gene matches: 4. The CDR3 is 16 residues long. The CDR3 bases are TGTGCCAGCAGTTCCCTAGCGGGGGGATACACCGGGGAGCTGTTTTTT. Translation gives CASSSLAGGYTGELFF.

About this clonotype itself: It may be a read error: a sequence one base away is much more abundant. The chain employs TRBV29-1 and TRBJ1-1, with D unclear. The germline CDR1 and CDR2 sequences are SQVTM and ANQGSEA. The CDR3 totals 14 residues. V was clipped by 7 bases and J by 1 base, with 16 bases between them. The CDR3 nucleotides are TGCAGCGCCCTCCCGGCACCTACGAACACTGAAGCTTTCTTT. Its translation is CSALPAPTNTEAFF.

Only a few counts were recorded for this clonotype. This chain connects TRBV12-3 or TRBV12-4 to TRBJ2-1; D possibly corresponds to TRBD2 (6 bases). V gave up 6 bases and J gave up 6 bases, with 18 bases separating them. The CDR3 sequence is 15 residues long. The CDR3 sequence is CASSHTSLNPNEQFF. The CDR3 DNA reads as TGTGCCAGCAGCCATACTAGCCTAAACCCCAATGAGCAGTTCTTC.

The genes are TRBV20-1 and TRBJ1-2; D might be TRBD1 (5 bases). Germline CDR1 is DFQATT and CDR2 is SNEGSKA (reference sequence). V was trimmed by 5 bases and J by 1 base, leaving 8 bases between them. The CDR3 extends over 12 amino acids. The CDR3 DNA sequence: TGCAGTGCTGCGACAGTTAACTATGGCTACACCTTC. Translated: CSAATVNYGYTF.

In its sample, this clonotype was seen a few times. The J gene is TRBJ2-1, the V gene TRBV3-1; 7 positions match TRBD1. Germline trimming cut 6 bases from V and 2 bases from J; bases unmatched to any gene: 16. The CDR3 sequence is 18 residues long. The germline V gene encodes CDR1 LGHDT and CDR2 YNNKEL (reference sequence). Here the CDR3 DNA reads TGTGCCAGCAGTCCGGTAGTCCAAGGGGGCACGACCTACAATGAGCAGTTCTTC. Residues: CASSPVVQGGTTYNEQFF.

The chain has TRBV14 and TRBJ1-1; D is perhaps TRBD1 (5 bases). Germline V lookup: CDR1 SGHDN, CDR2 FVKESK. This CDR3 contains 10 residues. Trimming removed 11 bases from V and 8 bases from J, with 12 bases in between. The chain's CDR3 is CALGRDEAFF. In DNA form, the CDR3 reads TGTGCCCTCGGCAGGGACGAAGCTTTCTTT.

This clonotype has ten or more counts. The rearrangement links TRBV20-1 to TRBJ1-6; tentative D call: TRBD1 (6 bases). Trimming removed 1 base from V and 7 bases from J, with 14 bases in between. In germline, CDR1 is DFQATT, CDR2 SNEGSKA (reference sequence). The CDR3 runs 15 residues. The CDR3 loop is CSARVVEQGNSPLHF. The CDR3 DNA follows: TGCAGTGCTAGAGTTGTCGAACAGGGAAATTCACCCCTCCACTTT.

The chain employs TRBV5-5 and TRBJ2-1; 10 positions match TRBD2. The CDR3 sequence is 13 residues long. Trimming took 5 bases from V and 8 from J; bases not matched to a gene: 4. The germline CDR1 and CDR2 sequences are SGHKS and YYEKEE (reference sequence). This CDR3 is CASRTSGYDEQFF. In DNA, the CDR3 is TGTGCCAGCAGGACTAGCGGGTATGATGAGCAGTTCTTC.